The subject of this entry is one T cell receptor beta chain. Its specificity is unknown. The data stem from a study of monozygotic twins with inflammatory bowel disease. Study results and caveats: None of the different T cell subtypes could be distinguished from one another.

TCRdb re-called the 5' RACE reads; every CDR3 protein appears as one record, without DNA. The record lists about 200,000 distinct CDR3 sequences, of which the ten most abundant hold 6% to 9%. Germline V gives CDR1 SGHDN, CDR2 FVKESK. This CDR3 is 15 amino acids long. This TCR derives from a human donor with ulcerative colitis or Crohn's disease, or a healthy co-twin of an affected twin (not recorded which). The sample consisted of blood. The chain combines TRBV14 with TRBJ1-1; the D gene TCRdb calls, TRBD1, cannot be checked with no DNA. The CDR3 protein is CTSSPTGQRNTEAFF.